This T cell receptor beta chain was recovered during a study of OX40 agonist ivuxolimab in advanced cancers. Study details: Of mixed ages from about 20 to 85 and averaging about 56 years, the group was 65% to 85% male. Eligibility admitted prior anti-PD-1, anti-PD-L1 or anti-CTLA-4 therapy; about 40% had some. Whole-study results and caveats: In the 0.1-3.0 mg/kg groups, partial responders showed among the lowest expansion.

Sequenced by immunoSEQ multiplex PCR; TCRdb stores in-frame clones only, minus some. Of approximately 100,000 clones listed, 90% to 95% are singletons. Patients with autoimmune history or systemic immunosuppression were excluded. Per germline, CDR1 SGHRS and CDR2 YFSETQ. Trimming removed 2 bases at V and 4 bases at J, with 11 bases between. The CDR3 totals 14 residues. Notes on this clone: Its target is not known.

This chain uses TRBV5-1 with TRBJ2-3; TRBD1 might be the D (5 bases). The receptor was derived from an adult with an advanced solid tumor such as melanoma, head and neck, liver or kidney cancer. Sequenced material: CD4+ or CD8+ T cells sorted from blood, taken in a trial of the OX40 agonist ivuxolimab. CDR3 sequence reads: CASSFSGFPDTQYF. CDR3 sequence (DNA): TGCGCCAGCAGCTTTTCAGGGTTCCCAGATACGCAGTATTTT.